Shown below are 19 T cell receptor beta chains from a single sample sequenced in a study of OX40 agonist ivuxolimab in advanced cancers. The method was immunoSEQ multiplex PCR; TCRdb's version includes in-frame clones alone and lacks a portion of them. The sample includes 34,000 or so clones, around 81% of them seen just once. Sequences were derived from CD4+ or CD8+ T cells sorted from blood, sampled in a trial of the OX40 agonist ivuxolimab. These receptors were obtained from an adult with an advanced solid tumor such as melanoma, head and neck, liver or kidney cancer.

This clone appeared a few times. J is TRBJ2-3 and V is TRBV10-3; the match to TRBD1 covers 7 bases. This CDR3 has 16 amino acids. CDR1 ENHRY and CDR2 SYGVKD come from the germline V gene. V shed 7 bases, J shed 0 bases, and the junction held 10 bases outside the gene matches. In nucleotides, the CDR3 is TGTGCCATCAAAAAACAGGGGCCCCTTAGCACAGATACGCAGTATTTT. It encodes CAIKKQGPLSTDTQYF.

This sequence joins TRBV7-9 and TRBJ2-1; D is undetermined. There are 14 residues in the CDR3. Germline CDR1 is SEHNR and CDR2 is FQNEAQ (reference sequence). V shed 1 base and J shed 8 bases, with 12 bases lying between them. CDR3 region: CASSLEWGKDEQFF. In DNA form, the CDR3 reads TGTGCCAGCAGCTTAGAATGGGGTAAGGATGAGCAGTTCTTC.

This chain links TRBV20-1 with TRBJ1-4; D remains unclear. Trimming took 2 bases from V and 8 from J, leaving 6 bases between them. This CDR3 has 11 residues. CDR1 and CDR2 (germline): DFQATT, SNEGSKA (reference sequence). The CDR3 spells CSARRWEKLFF. CDR3 bases: TGCAGTGCTAGACGCTGGGAAAAACTGTTTTTT.

The genes are TRBV30 and TRBJ1-4; D possibly corresponds to TRBD1 (6 bases). The CDR3 is made up of 13 amino acids. Germline assignment: CDR1 GTSNPN and CDR2 SVGIG (reference sequence). The V end was cut by 1 base, the J end by 7 bases, with 10 bases between. For the CDR3, the DNA is TGTGCCTGGAGTGGGCTAGGGGGTGAAAAACTGTTTTTT. Translation gives CAWSGLGGEKLFF.

The chain joins TRBV18 to TRBJ2-4, with D perhaps TRBD2 (5 bases). Germline values: CDR1 KGHSH, CDR2 LQKENI. Trimming pared 2 bases from V and 9 bases from J, leaving 11 bases between. This CDR3 spans 13 amino acids. The CDR3 region has the DNA TGTGCCAGCTCACCAGAGTCTAGCAGCATTCAGTACTTC. It yields the protein CASSPESSSIQYF. Full variable domain (outside the CDR3, taken from reference TRBV18 and TRBJ2-4): NAGVMQNPRHLVRRRGQEARLRCSPMKGHSHVYWYRQLPEEGLKFMVYLQKENIIDESGMPKERFSAEFPKEGPSILRIQQVVRGDSAAYFCASSPESSSIQYFGAGTRLSVL.

V usage is TRBV25-1 and J usage is TRBJ1-1, with TRBD1 matching 7 bases. The CDR3 loop spans 14 amino acids. Trimming took 5 bases from V and 4 from J; bases not matched to a gene: 7. The germline gives CDR1 MGHDK, CDR2 SYGVNS. The CDR3: CASSRWAGGTEAFF. The CDR3 coding sequence is TGTGCCAGCAGTAGGTGGGCAGGGGGCACTGAAGCTTTCTTT.

The V and J genes are TRBV7-9 and TRBJ2-7, with D tentatively TRBD2 (6 bases). From germline, CDR1 is SEHNR and CDR2 FQNEAQ (reference sequence). This CDR3 has 14 residues. Trimming took off 4 bases at V and 3 bases at J, with 13 bases between the two ends. The CDR3 loop is CASSSDSGFYEQYF. CDR3 sequence (DNA): TGTGCCAGCAGCTCCGATAGCGGCTTCTACGAGCAGTACTTC.

The chain recombines TRBV20-1 with TRBJ1-2; D is undetermined. The ends were cut back, 5 bases at V and 5 bases at J, with 9 bases in the middle. CDR1 is DFQATT and CDR2 is SNEGSKA in the germline V gene (reference sequence). The CDR3 extends over 11 amino acids. In DNA, the CDR3 is TGCAGTGCTCCTGTGGGGTATGGCTACACCTTC. Its translation is CSAPVGYGYTF.

A remark on this clone: This sample includes further DNA sequences coding for the same CDR3. This chain connects TRBV5-5 to TRBJ1-2; D is undetermined. Trimming stripped 4 bases from V and 8 bases from J, with 18 bases between. This CDR3 has 14 amino acids. The V gene's germline CDR1 is SGHKS and CDR2 YYEKEE (reference sequence). The CDR3 loop reads CASSLEVGLRGYTF. CDR3 in DNA: TGTGCCAGCAGCCTGGAGGTTGGGCTGAGGGGCTACACCTTC.

V usage is TRBV2 and J usage is TRBJ2-1; D might be TRBD2 (6 bases). The V end lost 3 bases, the J end lost 4 bases, and 13 bases lay between the germline ends. Per germline, CDR1 SNHLY and CDR2 FYNNEI. The CDR3 is made up of 15 amino acids. CDR3 amino acids: CASSDPLAVYNEQFF. The CDR3 coding sequence is TGTGCCAGCAGTGACCCACTAGCAGTATACAATGAGCAGTTCTTC.

The DNA for the CDR3 is TGTGCCAGCAGCCAAGATGGCACAGAAGGAGGGACCCAGTACTTC. Amino acid sequence: CASSQDGTEGGTQYF. The chain carries TRBV4-2 and TRBJ2-5, with TRBD2 as a possible D gene (5 bases). The V gene's germline CDR1 is LGHNA and CDR2 YNFKEQ. Trimming took off 0 bases at V and 7 bases at J, with 15 bases between the two ends. The CDR3 totals 15 residues.

CDR3 protein: CATSKIDPRTEAFF. As DNA, the CDR3 is TGTGCCACCAGCAAAATAGACCCCCGCACTGAAGCTTTCTTT. This chain joins TRBV15 and TRBJ1-1; D call uncertain. Germline assignment: CDR1 LNHNV and CDR2 YYDKDF (reference sequence). V was pared by 4 bases and J by 4 bases, with 13 bases between. This CDR3 is 14 amino acids long.

This sequence joins TRBV6-1 and TRBJ1-5; D might be TRBD1 (5 bases). Germline lookup yields CDR1 MNHNS and CDR2 SASEGT. The CDR3 sequence is 16 residues long. The V and J ends lost 4 bases and 0 bases respectively, with 13 bases between them. The CDR3 spells CASSGTGGTSNQPQHF. CDR3 DNA sequence: TGTGCCAGCAGTGGTACTGGGGGGACTAGCAATCAGCCCCAGCATTTT.

There are a few counts of this clone. The sample contains more than one DNA sequence encoding this CDR3. V and J are TRBV7-2 and TRBJ2-7; a weak D match, TRBD2 (6 bases). CDR1 is SGHTA and CDR2 is FQGNSA in the germline V gene. V lost 2 bases to trimming and J lost 0 bases, with 11 bases between them. This CDR3 has 15 amino acids. CDR3 nucleotide sequence: TGTGCCAGCAGCTTAAACGGAGGGAGCTCCTACGAGCAGTACTTC. This translates into CASSLNGGSSYEQYF.

As to this clone: The sample carries other DNA sequences with the same CDR3. This chain connects TRBV6-1 to TRBJ2-2; D might be TRBD1 (6 bases). Trimming stripped 7 bases from V and 0 bases from J, with 9 bases between. Germline V gene data show CDR1 as MNHNS and CDR2 as SASEGT. This CDR3 region has 14 residues. The CDR3 sequence: CASTGTSNTGELFF. The CDR3 DNA follows: TGTGCCAGCACGGGGACATCGAACACCGGGGAGCTGTTTTTT.

A word on this clone: Relative to the germline gene, one junction end is altered; a read error may explain this. This sequence joins TRBV2 and TRBJ2-1; TRBD2 matches 8 bases. Germline V gene data show CDR1 as SNHLY and CDR2 as FYNNEI. CDR3 length: 13 residues. Here the CDR3 reads CASSRGTPGLDLF. CDR3 nucleotide sequence: TGTGCCAGCAGCCGAGGGACTCCGGGACTAGATCTCTTC.

The rearrangement links TRBV21-1 to TRBJ2-7. TRBV21-1 is a recognized pseudogene. The CDR3 has 12 amino acids. This CDR3 is CASSEGPYEQYF. As DNA, the CDR3 is TGTGCCAGCAGCGAAGGACCCTACGAGCAGTACTTC.

The J gene is TRBJ1-6, the V gene TRBV6-1; 7 nucleotides agree with TRBD1. The V and J ends lost 5 bases and 7 bases, in that order; junction bases with no gene match: 5. Germline V gene lookup returns CDR1 MNHNS and CDR2 SASEGT. CDR3 length: 14 amino acids. The CDR3 here is CASSRQGGNSPLHF. The CDR3 bases are TGTGCCAGCAGTCGACAGGGAGGGAATTCACCCCTCCACTTT.

The chain has TRBV11-2 and TRBJ1-1, with D maybe TRBD1 (6 bases). Germline V gene lookup returns CDR1 SGHAT and CDR2 FQNNGV. This CDR3 is built from 13 residues. Trimming removed 5 bases at V and 6 bases at J, with 13 bases between. CDR3 nucleotides: TGTGCCAGCAGCAAAGCGGGGGCCTCTGAAGCTTTCTTT. Its protein product is CASSKAGASEAFF.